Listed below are T cell receptor beta chains from one sample, sequenced in a study of cytomegalovirus exposure and HLA in healthy donors. Assay used: immunoSEQ multiplex PCR; TCRdb lists only in-frame clones, some missing. The table lists 45,000 to 65,000 clones, about 88% of them singletons. Sequencing was performed on PBMCs. The receptor source for this set is a young woman in good health and CMV-seronegative. The CDR3 runs from the conserved cysteine through the conserved F or W. Fields, in order: CDR3 DNA, CDR3 protein, V gene, D gene, clone size, J gene. A D gene is named only where the DNA matches it firmly. Expanded clones get a size class; other rows say once, few or many, or leave the size out.

CDR3nt: TGCGCCAGCTCCTCCCCCGGGGAGGAGACCCAGTACTTC
CDR3aa: CASSSPGEETQYF
v_gene: TRBV10-1
d_gene: .
abundance: .
j_gene: TRBJ2-5

CDR3nt: TGTGCCACCAGCAGAGATTTGGGGCCCACAGATACGCAGTATTTT
CDR3aa: CATSRDLGPTDTQYF
v_gene: TRBV15
d_gene: .
abundance: .
j_gene: TRBJ2-3

CDR3nt: TGTGCCAGCAGCCAGAGTTACGGGTCCACAGAGACCCAGTACTTC
CDR3aa: CASSQSYGSTETQYF
v_gene: TRBV4-2
d_gene: .
abundance: .
j_gene: TRBJ2-5

CDR3nt: TGTGCCAGCAGTTTGGACAAGGACTATGGCTACACCTTC
CDR3aa: CASSLDKDYGYTF
v_gene: TRBV6-6
d_gene: .
abundance: .
j_gene: TRBJ1-2

CDR3nt: TGTGCCATCAGTGAGGGCTGGACAGATACGCAGTATTTT
CDR3aa: CAISEGWTDTQYF
v_gene: TRBV10-3
d_gene: .
abundance: .
j_gene: TRBJ2-3

CDR3nt: TGTGCCAGCAGTTTGACTTTCCCCGCCTACGAGCAGTACTTC
CDR3aa: CASSLTFPAYEQYF
v_gene: TRBV28
d_gene: .
abundance: .
j_gene: TRBJ2-7

CDR3nt: TGTGCCAGCAGTCCTCCGGGTCGGACAGGGACCTACGAGCAGTACTTC
CDR3aa: CASSPPGRTGTYEQYF
v_gene: TRBV28
d_gene: TRBD1
abundance: .
j_gene: TRBJ2-7

CDR3nt: TGTGCCAGCAGTGGCCACTCGACACAAACCGGGGAGCTGTTTTTT
CDR3aa: CASSGHSTQTGELFF
v_gene: TRBV25-1
d_gene: .
abundance: .
j_gene: TRBJ2-2

CDR3nt: TGTGCCAGCAGGGCTCCGGGACTAGCGGGTTCGAGCTCCTACAATGAGCAGTTCTTC
CDR3aa: CASRAPGLAGSSSYNEQFF
v_gene: TRBV5-4
d_gene: TRBD2
abundance: .
j_gene: TRBJ2-1

CDR3nt: TGCGCCAGCAGTCAAAACCCCCGGGGGGGGAGCAATGAGCAGTTCTTC
CDR3aa: CASSQNPRGGSNEQFF
v_gene: TRBV23-1
d_gene: TRBD2
abundance: .
j_gene: TRBJ2-1

CDR3nt: TGTGCCAGCAGCCAAAACAGGGGGGTACACTATGGCTACACCTTC
CDR3aa: CASSQNRGVHYGYTF
v_gene: TRBV4-2
d_gene: TRBD1
abundance: .
j_gene: TRBJ1-2

CDR3nt: TGTGCCAGCAGTTTCTCGGGCAGGGGCTCTGGGGCCAACGTCCTGACTTTC
CDR3aa: CASSFSGRGSGANVLTF
v_gene: TRBV28
d_gene: .
abundance: .
j_gene: TRBJ2-6

CDR3nt: TGTGCCAGCAGCCACCTGGACAGGGAGGGAGCTTTCTTT
CDR3aa: CASSHLDREGAFF
v_gene: TRBV13
d_gene: TRBD1
abundance: .
j_gene: TRBJ1-1

CDR3nt: TGTGCCAGCAGCTTGGGGACAGGGAGGTTGAACACTGAAGCTTTCTTT
CDR3aa: CASSLGTGRLNTEAFF
v_gene: TRBV7-6
d_gene: TRBD1
abundance: once
j_gene: TRBJ1-1

CDR3nt: TGTGCCTGGAGTGAAGGGACAGGGGGGAATCAGCCCCAGCATTTT
CDR3aa: CAWSEGTGGNQPQHF
v_gene: TRBV30
d_gene: TRBD1
abundance: .
j_gene: TRBJ1-5

CDR3nt: TGTGCCAGCAGGTCAATTGCGCCGAACTCCTACAATGAGCAGTTCTTC
CDR3aa: CASRSIAPNSYNEQFF
v_gene: TRBV7-3
d_gene: .
abundance: .
j_gene: TRBJ2-1

CDR3nt: TGTGCCAGCAGCCGGTGGGGGGGAGGGTTGGGCGAGCAGTACTTC
CDR3aa: CASSRWGGGLGEQYF
v_gene: TRBV27
d_gene: TRBD2
abundance: .
j_gene: TRBJ2-7

CDR3nt: TGTGCCAGTAGCCGTGAGCCCTCCTACGAGCAGTACTTC
CDR3aa: CASSREPSYEQYF
v_gene: TRBV19
d_gene: .
abundance: .
j_gene: TRBJ2-7

CDR3nt: TGTGCTAGTGGTTTGGACGATCCTCGGGGAAGGCAGTTCTTC
CDR3aa: CASGLDDPRGRQFF
v_gene: TRBV12-5
d_gene: .
abundance: .
j_gene: TRBJ2-1

CDR3nt: TGTGCCAGCTCACCTCTTCGGACTAGCGATCTGACCTACGAGCAGTACTTC
CDR3aa: CASSPLRTSDLTYEQYF
v_gene: TRBV18
d_gene: TRBD2
abundance: .
j_gene: TRBJ2-7

CDR3nt: TGTGCCAGCTCACCTTTGGACAGGGACTATGGCTACACCTTC
CDR3aa: CASSPLDRDYGYTF
v_gene: TRBV18
d_gene: TRBD1
abundance: .
j_gene: TRBJ1-2

CDR3nt: TGTGCCAGCAGCTCGTCCCGGGACAGGGGTAATGAGCAGTTCTTC
CDR3aa: CASSSSRDRGNEQFF
v_gene: TRBV7-2
d_gene: TRBD1
abundance: .
j_gene: TRBJ2-1

CDR3nt: TGTGCCAGCAGTTATAATAGCGGGGAGGCCGGGGAGCTGTTTTTT
CDR3aa: CASSYNSGEAGELFF
v_gene: TRBV6-6
d_gene: TRBD2
abundance: few
j_gene: TRBJ2-2

CDR3nt: TGTGCCAGCAGGCCCCTCGTCGGGCGGGGTGTCACAGATACGCAGTATTTT
CDR3aa: CASRPLVGRGVTDTQYF
v_gene: TRBV7-9
d_gene: .
abundance: .
j_gene: TRBJ2-3

CDR3nt: TGTGCCAGCAGTCCCGACAGGGGTGCCTACAATGAGCAGTTCTTC
CDR3aa: CASSPDRGAYNEQFF
v_gene: TRBV2
d_gene: TRBD1
abundance: .
j_gene: TRBJ2-1

CDR3nt: TGTGCCAGTTTGGGGGGGGCCTCGGGTGAAAAACTGTTTTTT
CDR3aa: CASLGGASGEKLFF
v_gene: TRBV28
d_gene: .
abundance: .
j_gene: TRBJ1-4

CDR3nt: TGTGCCAGCAGCTTAGGCCAGGGTAACACTGAAGCTTTCTTT
CDR3aa: CASSLGQGNTEAFF
v_gene: TRBV13
d_gene: .
abundance: .
j_gene: TRBJ1-1

CDR3nt: TGTGCCAGCTCAGCAGATCCTAGCACTGAAGCTTTCTTT
CDR3aa: CASSADPSTEAFF
v_gene: TRBV18
d_gene: .
abundance: .
j_gene: TRBJ1-1

CDR3nt: TGTGCCTGGAGTGCCAGGGGAGGGGACTCTGGGGCCAACGTCCTGACTTTC
CDR3aa: CAWSARGGDSGANVLTF
v_gene: TRBV30
d_gene: .
abundance: .
j_gene: TRBJ2-6

CDR3nt: TGTGCCAGCAGCTTAAGCGGGGGGACAGATACGCAGTATTTT
CDR3aa: CASSLSGGTDTQYF
v_gene: TRBV7-3
d_gene: TRBD2
abundance: .
j_gene: TRBJ2-3

CDR3nt: TGTGCCAGTAGTAAAGAGACAGGGGGGGGAGTTGGCTACACCTTC
CDR3aa: CASSKETGGGVGYTF
v_gene: TRBV19
d_gene: TRBD1
abundance: .
j_gene: TRBJ1-2

CDR3nt: TGTGCCAGCAGTTTATATGGGGGCTTCTCCTACAATGAGCAGTTCTTC
CDR3aa: CASSLYGGFSYNEQFF
v_gene: TRBV27
d_gene: .
abundance: once
j_gene: TRBJ2-1

CDR3nt: TGTGCCAGCAGTGAAGCTGGGGAGGATTACGAGCAGTACTTC
CDR3aa: CASSEAGEDYEQYF
v_gene: TRBV6-1
d_gene: .
abundance: .
j_gene: TRBJ2-7

CDR3nt: TGTGCCAGCGGAGGAGCAGGGGGATACGAGCAGTACTTC
CDR3aa: CASGGAGGYEQYF
v_gene: TRBV11-1
d_gene: TRBD1
abundance: once
j_gene: TRBJ2-7

CDR3nt: TGTGCCAGCAGTCCATATGCGTCGGGGACGCAGTATTTT
CDR3aa: CASSPYASGTQYF
v_gene: TRBV6-5
d_gene: .
abundance: .
j_gene: TRBJ2-3

CDR3nt: TGTGCCAGCAGCTTACTGGAGATTCAGCAGTTCTTC
CDR3aa: CASSLLEIQQFF
v_gene: TRBV11-2
d_gene: .
abundance: .
j_gene: TRBJ2-1

CDR3nt: TGTGCCAGCAGCTTAGGGCAGGGAGAGACCCAGTACTTC
CDR3aa: CASSLGQGETQYF
v_gene: TRBV7-9
d_gene: .
abundance: .
j_gene: TRBJ2-5

CDR3nt: TGTGCGGCCAGGGGCGACACTGAAGCTTTCTTT
CDR3aa: CAARGDTEAFF
v_gene: TRBV30
d_gene: .
abundance: .
j_gene: TRBJ1-1

CDR3nt: TGTGCCAGCTGCCAAGGGAGACTCAGTACAGATACGCAGTATTTT
CDR3aa: CASCQGRLSTDTQYF
v_gene: TRBV9
d_gene: .
abundance: few
j_gene: TRBJ2-3

CDR3nt: TGTGCCAGTAGTTCCGGGACAGGGCAATATCAGCCCCAGCATTTT
CDR3aa: CASSSGTGQYQPQHF
v_gene: TRBV19
d_gene: TRBD1
abundance: few
j_gene: TRBJ1-5

CDR3nt: TGTGCCAGTAGCAGGGAAAGGTCATACAATGAGCAGTTCTTC
CDR3aa: CASSRERSYNEQFF
v_gene: TRBV19
d_gene: .
abundance: .
j_gene: TRBJ2-1

CDR3nt: TGTGCCACGGGGGGGGAGGACACTGAAGCTTTCTTT
CDR3aa: CATGGEDTEAFF
v_gene: TRBV10-3
d_gene: .
abundance: .
j_gene: TRBJ1-1

CDR3nt: TGTGCCAGCAGCTCCCGCCAAGACAGGGTTGCGACTGAAGCTTTCTTT
CDR3aa: CASSSRQDRVATEAFF
v_gene: TRBV9
d_gene: TRBD1
abundance: .
j_gene: TRBJ1-1